Following are 3 T cell receptor beta chains from one sample sequenced in a study of T-cell reconstitution after alpha-beta-depleted transplantation in children. Unique molecular identifiers were incorporated into the prepared TCRbeta library. TCRdb processed the PCR reads anew with MiXCR; each CDR3 protein has one entry. This table holds around 80,000 distinct CDR3 sequences, 15% to 20% found once. Sequenced here: PBMCs, mostly from graft donor cells, sampled 360 days after TCRalphabeta/CD19-depleted stem cell transplant. All receptors come from a male patient aged 2-10 years who had a stem cell transplant for acute lymphoblastic leukemia, so the T cells may come from the graft donor.

This clonotype was detected only a few times. V is TRBV12-3 or TRBV12-4 and J is TRBJ1-1; 8 positions agree with TRBD1. This CDR3 has 12 residues. The V gene end was trimmed by 6 bases and the J gene end by 7 bases; junction bases not matched to a gene: 4. The CDR3 DNA reads TGTGCCAGCAGCGACAGGGGTAATGAAGCTTTCTTT. Translation: CASSDRGNEAFF.

This clonotype was counted between two and nine times. This chain uses TRBV20-1 with TRBJ2-1, with D maybe TRBD2 (5 bases). The CDR3 contains 12 residues. V shed 5 bases and J shed 5 bases, with 10 bases lying between them. Germline V gene lookup returns CDR1 DFQATT and CDR2 SNEGSKA (reference sequence). DNA for the CDR3: TGCAGTGCTCTCAGCGGAGACAATGAGCAGTTCTTC. It yields the protein CSALSGDNEQFF.

The CDR3 region is CASRTGIPSGANVLTF. CDR3 nucleotides: TGTGCCAGCAGAACAGGGATCCCCTCTGGGGCCAACGTCCTGACTTTC. This chain uses TRBV12-3 or TRBV12-4 with TRBJ2-6, with TRBD1 as a possible D gene (6 bases). The CDR3 totals 16 residues. Trimming left V 6 bases short and J 0 bases short, with 12 bases between.